The clone carrying this TCR beta chain occurred many times. Its specificity is not known. CDR1 and CDR2 (germline): GTSNPN, SVGIG (reference sequence). The CDR3 covers 14 residues. Unmatched junction bases numbered 9, after V lost 3 bases and J lost 8 bases. This sample was taken from a study of regulatory T cells in long-lasting Graves disease. Findings of the study overall: Persistent patients shared more public clonotypes (about 2,700) than newly diagnosed patients (about 1,000).

Building the TCR beta libraries relied on iRepertoire HTBI primers, and CDR3 regions underwent Arm-PCR. TCRdb recomputed calls from the multiplex PCR reads with MiXCR, one row per CDR3 protein. The sample lists about half a million distinct CDR3 sequences; 9.5% to 15% were seen once. The sample's time point: newly diagnosed GD, antithyroid drugs for less than 3 months. Extracted RNA from PBMCs served as the source of the TCR library. This sample also appeared in a second study, on T cells in Graves' hyperthyroidism and ophthalmopathy. According to that study: An absence of ophthalmopathy progression within 18 months meant stable Graves' hyperthyroidism. HTBI primers were the set used in a first-round RT-PCR of the TCR CDR3. Ophthalmopathy was predicted by the model a median of approximately 6.6 months ahead of onset.

The receptor was derived from a woman aged 25-40 years with Graves disease. The rearrangement joins TRBV30 to TRBJ2-1; 8 bases align to TRBD2. Sequenced here: peripheral blood mononuclear cells (PBMCs), sampled at new diagnosis, from a patient treated with antithyroid drugs. The CDR3 nucleotides are TGTGCCTGGAGAAGGCGGGAGGAGTCCCATGAGCAGTTCTTC. Amino acid sequence: CAWRRREESHEQFF.